The present T cell receptor (beta chain) was sequenced within a study of Ad26.COV2.S vaccination and SARS-CoV-2 variants. Assay used: immunoSEQ multiplex PCR; TCRdb lists only in-frame clones, some missing. The data contain more than 300,000 clones, just over 85% of them seen just once; the ten biggest clones take up under 2%. The treatment here: roughly 18 received Ad26.COV2.S at low or high dose, single or two shots; about five received placebo; per-sample allocation not given. Vaccine and placebo recipients were sampled on day 63 after the first injection. Trimming stripped 5 bases from V and 1 base from J, with 14 bases between. The germline gives CDR1 MNHEY, CDR2 SVGAGI. This CDR3 contains 15 residues.

V and J are TRBV6-5 and TRBJ1-1; D possibly corresponds to TRBD1 (5 bases). Sample: peripheral blood, taken in a trial of Ad26.COV2.S vaccine versus placebo. The TCR was taken from a person aged 18-65 years who received the Ad26.COV2.S COVID-19 vaccine or a placebo. CDR3: CASSPQDTPNTEAFF. The CDR3 coding sequence is TGTGCCAGCAGTCCCCAGGACACCCCGAACACTGAAGCTTTCTTT.